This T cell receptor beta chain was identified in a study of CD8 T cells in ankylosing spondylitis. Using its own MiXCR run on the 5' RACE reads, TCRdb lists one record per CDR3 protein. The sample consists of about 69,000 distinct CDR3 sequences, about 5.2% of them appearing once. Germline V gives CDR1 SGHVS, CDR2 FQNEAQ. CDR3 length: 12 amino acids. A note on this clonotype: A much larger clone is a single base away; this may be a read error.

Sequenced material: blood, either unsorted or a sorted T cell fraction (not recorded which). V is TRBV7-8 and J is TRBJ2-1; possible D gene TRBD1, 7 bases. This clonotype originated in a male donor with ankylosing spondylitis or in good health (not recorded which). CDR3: CVSSLEGAALFF. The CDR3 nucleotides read TGTGTCAGCAGCCTGGAGGGGGCGGCCTTGTTCTTC.